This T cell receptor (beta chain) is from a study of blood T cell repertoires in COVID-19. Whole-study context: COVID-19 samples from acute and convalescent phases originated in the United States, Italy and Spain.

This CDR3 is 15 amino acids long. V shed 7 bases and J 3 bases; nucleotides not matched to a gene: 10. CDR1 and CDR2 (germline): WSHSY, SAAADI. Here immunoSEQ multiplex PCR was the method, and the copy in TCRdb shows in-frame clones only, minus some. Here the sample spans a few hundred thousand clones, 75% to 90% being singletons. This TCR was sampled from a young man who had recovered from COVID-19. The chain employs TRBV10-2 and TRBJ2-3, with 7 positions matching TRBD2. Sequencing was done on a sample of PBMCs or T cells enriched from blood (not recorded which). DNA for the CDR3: TGCGCCAGCAAACCCGGGGGGAAGAGAACAGATACGCAGTATTTT. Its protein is CASKPGGKRTDTQYF.